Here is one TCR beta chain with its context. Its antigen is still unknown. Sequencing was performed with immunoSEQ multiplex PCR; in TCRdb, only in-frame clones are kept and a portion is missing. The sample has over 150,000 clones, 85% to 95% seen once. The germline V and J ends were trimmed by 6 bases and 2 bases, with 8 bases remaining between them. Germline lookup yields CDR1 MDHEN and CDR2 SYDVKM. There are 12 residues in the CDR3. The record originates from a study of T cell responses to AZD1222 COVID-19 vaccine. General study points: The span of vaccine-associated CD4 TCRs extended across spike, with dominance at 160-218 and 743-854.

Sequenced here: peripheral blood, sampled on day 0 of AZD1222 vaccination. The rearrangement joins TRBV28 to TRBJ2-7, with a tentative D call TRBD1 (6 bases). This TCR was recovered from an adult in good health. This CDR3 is CASRDSAYEQYV. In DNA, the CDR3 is TGTGCCAGCAGGGACAGCGCCTACGAGCAGTACGTC.